These 28 T cell receptor beta chains came from one sample sequenced in a study of OX40 agonist ivuxolimab in advanced cancers. Measured with immunoSEQ multiplex PCR; TCRdb has only the in-frame clones, and not every one. The profile shows tens of thousands of clones, about 88% of them singletons. Sequencing used CD4+ or CD8+ T cells sorted from blood, obtained in a trial of the OX40 agonist ivuxolimab. These receptor sequences come from an adult with an advanced solid tumor such as melanoma, head and neck, liver or kidney cancer.

For the CDR3, the DNA is TGCGCCAGCAGCATAGACAGTGCCGGGTCTGAAGCTTTCTTT. It encodes CASSIDSAGSEAFF. The chain recombines TRBV5-1 with TRBJ1-1; tentative D call: TRBD1 (5 bases). Germline V gives CDR1 SGHRS, CDR2 YFSETQ. The germline V and J ends were trimmed by 4 bases and 6 bases, with 16 bases remaining between them. This CDR3 has 14 amino acids. Variable domain in full (rest from reference TRBV5-1 and TRBJ1-1): KAGVTQTPRYLIKTRGQQVTLSCSPISGHRSVSWYQQTPGQGLQFLFEYFSETQRNKGNFPGRFSGRQFSNSRSEMNVSTLELGDSALYLCASSIDSAGSEAFFGQGTRLTVV.

This clone showed up just once. The chain couples TRBV14 to TRBJ2-1; D remains ambiguous. The germline V gene has CDR1 SGHDN and CDR2 FVKESK. V shed 4 bases and J shed 10 bases, with 8 bases lying between them. The CDR3 consists of 11 residues. In DNA, the CDR3 is TGTGCCAGCAGCCTACTTGAGGAGCAGTTCTTC. It is translated as CASSLLEEQFF. Full variable domain (missing parts from reference TRBV14 and TRBJ2-1): EAGVTQFPSHSVIEKGQTVTLRCDPISGHDNLYWYRRVMGKEIKFLLHFVKESKQDESGMPNNRFLAERTGGTYSTLKVQPAELEDSGVYFCASSLLEEQFFGPGTRLTVL.

In its sample, this clone was seen once. The chain links TRBV1 to TRBJ2-1; TRBD1 was called by the table and not checked on the DNA. TRBV1 has pseudogene status. CDR3 length equals 15 residues. CDR3 DNA sequence: TGCACCAGCAGCCGAAGACAGGGGGCTAGGGATGAGCAGTTCTTC. Its protein is CTSSRRQGARDEQFF.

The CDR3 sequence is CASSPGALAGGPGSYEQYF. The DNA of the CDR3 is TGTGCCAGCAGCCCAGGGGCACTAGCGGGAGGGCCGGGCTCCTACGAGCAGTACTTC. The chain joins TRBV7-2 to TRBJ2-7; 13 bases agree with TRBD2. The CDR3 is made up of 19 amino acids. CDR1 SGHTA and CDR2 FQGNSA come from the germline V gene. Trimming took 5 bases from V and 0 from J; bases not matched to a gene: 13.

Only a few counts were recorded for this clone. The rearrangement joins TRBV9 to TRBJ1-4, with 10 positions matching TRBD1. The trim removed 3 bases at V and 6 bases at J, leaving 5 bases unmatched. Germline lookup yields CDR1 SGDLS and CDR2 YYNGEE. The CDR3 is made up of 15 amino acids. CDR3 nucleotide sequence: TGTGCCAGCAGCGCCTCCGGGACAGGGGATGAAAAACTGTTTTTT. Translating it yields CASSASGTGDEKLFF.

This rearrangement joins TRBV15 to TRBJ2-7, with D possibly TRBD1 on 6 matching bases. From germline, CDR1 is LNHNV and CDR2 YYDKDF (reference sequence). V shed 2 bases and J shed 4 bases, with 6 bases lying between them. The CDR3 totals 12 residues. The CDR3 DNA is TGTGCCACCAGCAGACAGGGGTACGAGCAGTACTTC. Residues: CATSRQGYEQYF.

This rearrangement joins TRBV28 to TRBJ2-1; either TRBD1 or TRBD2 may supply D (7 bases each). Germline loops: CDR1 MDHEN, CDR2 SYDVKM. V lost 6 bases and J 0 bases, leaving 18 bases between the germline ends. CDR3 size: 17 residues. The CDR3 DNA is TGTGCCAGCAGCAATCAGGGGGGGGGAAGCTCCTACAATGAGCAGTTCTTC. Residues: CASSNQGGGSSYNEQFF.

In this sample, this clone turned up once. This sequence joins TRBV7-2 and TRBJ2-3; D not certain. V was trimmed by 5 bases and J by 9 bases, leaving 15 bases between them. The CDR3 runs 13 residues. Germline values: CDR1 SGHTA, CDR2 FQGNSA. CDR3 loop: CASSADLVDTQYF. CDR3 DNA: TGTGCCAGCAGCGCAGACTTAGTAGACACGCAGTATTTT.

The chain joins TRBV5-6 to TRBJ1-5, with D maybe TRBD1 (6 bases). The CDR3 has 13 residues. The germline V gene encodes CDR1 SGHDT and CDR2 YYEEEE. The V gene lost 4 bases and the J gene lost 5 bases, with 10 bases spanning the gap. This CDR3 reads CASSRTAHQPQHF. In nucleotides, the CDR3 is TGTGCCAGCAGCCGGACAGCTCATCAGCCCCAGCATTTT.

The chain links TRBV5-1 to TRBJ2-5, with 9 bases fitting TRBD1. CDR1 SGHRS and CDR2 YFSETQ come from the germline V gene. There are 16 residues in the CDR3. The V and J ends lost 0 bases and 3 bases, in that order; junction bases with no gene match: 6. The CDR3 DNA reads as TGCGCCAGCAGCTTGGTAGGACAGGGGTTTGAAGAGACCCAGTACTTC. Protein sequence: CASSLVGQGFEETQYF.

V and J are TRBV6-5 and TRBJ2-2; 9 positions agree with TRBD1. Germline CDR1 is MNHEY and CDR2 is SVGAGI. V was pared by 7 bases and J by 4 bases, with 7 bases of the junction left unmatched. This CDR3 region has 15 residues. The CDR3 protein is CASTPTGGVTGELFF. CDR3 in DNA: TGTGCCAGCACCCCAACAGGGGGCGTCACCGGGGAGCTGTTTTTT.

This sequence joins TRBV28 and TRBJ2-1; 8 positions match TRBD1. This CDR3 has 12 amino acids. The germline V gene encodes CDR1 MDHEN and CDR2 SYDVKM. J gave up 11 bases and V 8 bases, and 8 bases lay outside the gene matches. CDR3 sequence reads: CASQTGVSQQFF. The CDR3 DNA sequence: TGTGCCAGCCAGACAGGGGTTTCTCAGCAGTTCTTC. The whole variable domain, filled in from reference TRBV28 and TRBJ2-1, reads DVKVTQSSRYLVKRTGEKVFLECVQDMDHENMFWYRQDPGLGLRLIYFSYDVKMKEKGDIPEGYSVSREKKERFSLILESASTNQTSMYLCASQTGVSQQFFGPGTRLTVL.

The V gene is TRBV7-5, the J gene TRBJ2-3; the table calls TRBD2, which could not be checked here. TRBV7-5 is classified as a pseudogene. This CDR3 region has 15 residues. The CDR3 DNA follows: TGTGCCAGAAGCCGGGGGTCCGGGAGTTGGCATACGCAGTATTTT. It specifies CARSRGSGSWHTQYF.

This rearrangement joins TRBV19 to TRBJ2-6; D might be TRBD2 (5 bases). The length of the CDR3 is 14 residues. V shed 5 bases and J shed 0 bases, with 5 bases lying between them. Germline CDR1 LNHDA, CDR2 SQIVND (reference sequence). CDR3 DNA sequence: TGTGCCAGTAGTGAGGGCTCTGGGGCCAACGTCCTGACTTTC. As protein: CASSEGSGANVLTF.

The chain uses TRBV28 and TRBJ2-1, with D possibly matching TRBD1 (6 bases). V was cut by 1 base and J by 10 bases, with 17 bases left in between. From germline, CDR1 is MDHEN and CDR2 SYDVKM. The CDR3 runs to 15 residues. As DNA, the CDR3 is TGTGCCAGCAGTTTATACTCTGGCAGGGGCAGCGAGCAGTTCTTC. Encoded protein: CASSLYSGRGSEQFF.

This CDR3 reads CASSHKTGATDTQYF. The CDR3 DNA follows: TGCGCCAGCAGCCATAAGACAGGGGCCACAGATACGCAGTATTTT. The chain links TRBV5-1 to TRBJ2-3; TRBD1 agrees at 8 bases. The J segment lost 2 bases and the V segment lost 4 bases, leaving 6 bases of the junction unmatched. Germline values: CDR1 SGHRS, CDR2 YFSETQ. The CDR3 sequence is 15 residues long.

The gene calls are TRBV28 and TRBJ2-7; D gene uncertain. Trimming removed 0 bases at V and 3 bases at J, with 9 bases between. CDR3 size: 14 residues. The germline V gene has CDR1 MDHEN and CDR2 SYDVKM. The CDR3 coding sequence is TGTGCCAGCAGTTTATGGGACCGTAACTACGAGCAGTACTTC. Protein: CASSLWDRNYEQYF.

The J gene is TRBJ1-2, the V gene TRBV19; D unresolved. Germline CDR1 and CDR2: LNHDA and SQIVND (reference sequence). V was pared by 3 bases and J by 2 bases, with 7 bases between. This CDR3 contains 13 residues. CDR3: CASSMLGNYGYTF. CDR3 sequence (DNA): TGTGCCAGTAGTATGCTGGGGAACTATGGCTACACCTTC. Variable domain in full (rest from reference TRBV19 and TRBJ1-2): DGGITQSPKYLFRKEGQNVTLSCEQNLNHDAMYWYRQDPGQGLRLIYYSQIVNDFQKGDIAEGYSVSREKKESFPLTVTSAQKNPTAFYLCASSMLGNYGYTFGSGTRLTVV.

Points on this clone: The same CDR3 also results from other DNA sequences found in this sample. The chain recombines TRBV4-1 with TRBJ2-5, with D hard to call. V gave up 1 base and J gave up 2 bases, with 8 bases separating them. The CDR3 extends over 14 amino acids. Germline lookup yields CDR1 MGHRA and CDR2 YSYEKL. The CDR3 spells CASSQVRAQETQYF. Here the CDR3 DNA reads TGCGCCAGCAGCCAAGTCCGGGCGCAAGAGACCCAGTACTTC.

The J gene is TRBJ2-7, the V gene TRBV5-4, with D unresolved. Trimming took 2 bases from V and 6 from J, leaving 6 bases between them. The CDR3 runs 11 residues. CDR1 and CDR2 from the germline V gene are SGHNT and YYREEE (reference sequence). CDR3 coding DNA: TGTGCCAGCAGCTTTGGTACCGAGCAGTACTTC. It yields the protein CASSFGTEQYF.

The rearrangement joins TRBV6-6 to TRBJ1-1; TRBD1 agrees at 7 bases. The CDR3 runs 14 residues. J lost 5 bases, V lost 4 bases, and 7 bases had no gene match. Per germline, CDR1 MNHNY and CDR2 SVGAGI (reference sequence). CDR3 residues: CASSFDRVRTEAFF. As DNA, the CDR3 is TGTGCCAGCAGTTTCGACAGGGTGAGGACTGAAGCTTTCTTT.

This rearrangement joins TRBV19 to TRBJ2-7, with 10 bases lining up with TRBD1. The CDR3 totals 15 residues. Trimming cost V 3 bases and J 7 bases; bases outside gene matches: 9. Per germline, CDR1 LNHDA and CDR2 SQIVND (reference sequence). In nucleotides, the CDR3 is TGTGCCAGTAGTATTACCGGGACAGGGGTGGGAGAGCAGTACTTC. Translating it yields CASSITGTGVGEQYF.

The genes are TRBV6-6 and TRBJ2-5; 8 nucleotides align to TRBD1. The CDR3 length is 14 residues. Germline values: CDR1 MNHNY, CDR2 SVGAGI (reference sequence). Trimming at V came to 6 bases and at J to 5 bases, leaving 8 bases not matched to a gene. CDR3 sequence: CASSPQGGGETQYF. As DNA, the CDR3 is TGTGCCAGCAGCCCACAGGGGGGCGGTGAGACCCAGTACTTC.

The chain couples TRBV6-5 to TRBJ1-5, with D possibly matching TRBD1 (5 bases). V dropped 4 bases and J dropped 4 bases, with 11 bases sitting between them. Germline V lookup: CDR1 MNHEY, CDR2 SVGAGI. The CDR3 sequence is 14 residues long. CDR3 in DNA: TGTGCCAGCAGTTCAGGGTTTGGAAATCAGCCCCAGCATTTT. Its protein is CASSSGFGNQPQHF.

The V call is TRBV5-4, the J call TRBJ2-5; maybe TRBD2 (5 bases). With 1 base removed from V and 4 bases from J, the gap between germline ends came to 14 bases. The CDR3 loop spans 15 amino acids. From germline, CDR1 is SGHNT and CDR2 YYREEE (reference sequence). The CDR3: CASSLSLSRGETQYF. The CDR3 DNA follows: TGTGCCAGCAGCTTGAGTTTGAGCCGGGGAGAGACCCAGTACTTC.

This clone was observed a few times. The V gene is TRBV19, the J gene TRBJ1-3, with D possibly TRBD1 on 6 matching bases. Germline CDR1 and CDR2: LNHDA and SQIVND (reference sequence). Between the trimmed V and J ends, which lost 3 bases and 0 bases, there was a span of 15 bases. CDR3 length equals 17 residues. The CDR3: CASSMARGRDSGNTIYF. The CDR3 nucleotides are TGTGCCAGTAGTATGGCCAGGGGACGAGACTCTGGAAACACCATATATTTT.

The V gene is TRBV28, the J gene TRBJ1-1; D may be TRBD1 (5 bases). The CDR3 totals 14 residues. Trimming cost V 0 bases and J 1 base, with 6 bases left between them. Germline-derived CDR1 and CDR2 are MDHEN and SYDVKM. Here the CDR3 reads CASSLWGENTEAFF. The CDR3 DNA reads as TGTGCCAGCAGTTTATGGGGGGAGAACACTGAAGCTTTCTTT.

The chain uses TRBV6-5 and TRBJ2-5; a possible D gene is TRBD2 (6 bases). The germline gives CDR1 MNHEY, CDR2 SVGAGI. This CDR3 has 14 amino acids. Trimming shortened V by 3 bases and J by 5 bases, and 13 bases separated the two germline ends. Written as DNA, the CDR3 is TGTGCCAGCAGTTATGCGGGAATCGGGGAGACCCAGTACTTC. This translates into CASSYAGIGETQYF.